This TCR beta chain was recorded in a study of cytomegalovirus exposure and HLA in healthy donors (TCRdb year 2017). About the study as a whole: An earlier analysis of some 550 of the donors reported roughly 270 Gb of sequence data and 120 million or so unique TCR beta sequences from approximately 180 million T cells. Roughly 300 gigabases of sequencing data and approximately 91 million unique TCR sequences made up an early release that covered fewer than 650 HLA-typed donors. To predict cytomegalovirus infection status, the study brought together high-throughput TCR immunosequencing, statistical association of individual TCRs with disease status, and machine learning. Class I and class II HLA loci were covered by the typing at four-digit resolution. The study aimed to test whether cataloging public T cell receptors could reveal signatures of past pathogen exposure. Four to six DR-DQ haplotypes were handled as single units for association and clustering, since linkage in the cohort was strong. Donor age, sex, ethnicity and CMV serostatus were compiled alongside the repertoire data. A separate validation cohort of some 130 different subjects was used in addition to the roughly 700-subject first cohort. The number of typed donors differed by locus: about 629-630 for A, B, C, DRB1 and DQB1; some 540 for DQA1; roughly 600 for DPA1; and about 470 for DPB1. In the later analysis, no new phenotypic data were used to find candidate immune exposures; instead, reliance was placed on TCR beta sequences and their occurrence across donors. The T cell repertoires of 670 or so subjects were profiled by immunosequencing and related to cytomegalovirus serostatus. In a later genetic analysis, genome-wide SNP genotypes for about three fifths of the roughly 670 donors were used, and that subset was treated as a discovery cohort. On average, 235,054 unique TCR beta nucleotide sequences were sequenced per donor among 300 to 500 genotyped donors of the cohort, with around 19% of those sequences being non-productive. In a later analysis, previously published TCR beta repertoires from some 640 donors were re-analyzed and high-resolution HLA genotyping was added so that TCR occurrence patterns could be studied. To decide whether each TCR beta V gene segment behaved as functional or pseudogenic, an earlier analysis of some 540 of the donors relied on high-throughput TCR beta sequencing. Among the roughly 400 genotyped donors, 81% belonged to the genetic ancestry cluster associated with self-reported Caucasian donors. Every discovery cohort repertoire had been produced on one sequencing platform. Broad study findings and their caveats: Across donors, most TCR sequences were observed very rarely, whereas some public TCRs were present in many individuals. An association between a missense DCLRE1C variant and V-gene and J-gene trimming of TCR beta chains was found in a later genetic analysis and replicated in an independent cohort. A cluster of highly shared sequence variants was judged likely to represent a technical artifact of the sequencing pipeline. Several of the top co-occurrence clusters appeared to be linked to parvovirus B19, influenza, CMV and Epstein-Barr virus, according to a later analysis. In this cohort, only TCR beta chains were sequenced, and detectable features were limited by the absence of alpha or paired-chain data. In a later analysis, some 18,000 TCR beta sequences were associated with specific HLA alleles at a false discovery rate of 0.05. In both the original and validation cohorts, the classifier was reported to diagnose cytomegalovirus status with high specificity and sensitivity. Assigning TCR associations to individual alleles was difficult when HLA alleles, especially DR and DQ, strongly co-occurred. Linkage disequilibrium might explain the correlated functional status among segregating V segments, but an unknown experimental factor could not be ruled out. In vitro tests confirmed that a few of the cytomegalovirus-associated TCR beta chains recognize cytomegalovirus antigens. Roughly uniform sequencing depth across donors was assumed in presence/absence analyses, although this assumption may not hold. The earlier analysis of approximately 540 of the donors excluded some 16 rarely observed V segments, including chromosome 9 orphons, because counts were too low. Because the 87-base-pair reads could not distinguish some IMGT-functional V segments, including TRBV6-2 and TRBV6-3, those segments were excluded. Compared with the roughly 600-donor mean, donors in an Asian-associated ancestry cluster had fewer N-insertions in productive TCRs, according to a later genetic analysis. In a later analysis, HLA-associated TCR beta chains were found to be more clonally expanded and to have lower generation probabilities than equally common non-associated chains. A further reported finding was that TCR beta sequences accurately predicted the HLA-A and HLA-B alleles for most subjects in the first cohort. In an earlier analysis of under 600 of the donors, most TCR beta V segments were observed in productive rearrangements about 87% or about 30% of the time, broadly matching IMGT annotations. Because some donors lacked HLA typing at each locus, the association tests relied only on the typed subset. Most CMV-associated TCR beta chains appeared to be HLA-restricted in a later analysis, and the HLA associations seemed to be driven largely by CMV exposure. The study gave a list of under 200 TCR beta chains associated with cytomegalovirus. Immune exposure information for the cohort was limited to CMV serostatus. According to a later analysis, TCR association rates differed among HLA loci, with DRB1 alleles showing the most associated TCRs and HLA-C alleles showing the fewest. The authors suggested that the approach could potentially be extended to other disease states and immunological phenotypes.

As regards this clone: Its antigen specificity is not known. The record has no base qualities; no much larger clone is one base away.

The library relied on the immunoSEQ multiplex PCR assay. The multiplex PCR relied on a mix of 60 forward primers for TCR Vbeta segments and 13 reverse primers for TCR Jbeta segments. Amplification of the CDR3 region of rearranged TCR beta genes was performed with a multiplex PCR assay on genomic DNA. Amplified TCR beta libraries were sequenced as 87-base-pair reads on the Illumina HiSeq System. Processing in the source paper ran as follows. A later analysis tallied approximately 87 million unique TCR beta chains across the 640 or so repertoires, and approximately 12 million of those chains were shared by two or more donors. Raw reads were error-corrected and collapsed into unique sequences with a nearest-neighbor algorithm that merged closely related sequences to remove PCR and sequencing errors. To assign V, D and J gene segments, CDR3 sequences were aligned to IMGT reference sequences. For a sequence to be retained, at least a six-nucleotide match to both a V gene segment and a J gene segment was required. A rearrangement counted as productive if the CDR3 had no stop codons and remained in frame with V and J, and every other rearrangement counted as non-productive. Following IMGT convention, CDR3 was defined as the stretch from the second conserved V-encoded cysteine up to the conserved J-encoded phenylalanine. The earlier analysis of some 580 of the donors excluded any sequence lacking an unambiguous match to a single V gene segment. In an earlier analysis of around 590 of the donors, a V segment was called functional when productive rearrangements were above 56.7%, and segregating when the standard deviation between donors exceeded 5%. To diagnose cytomegalovirus status from the catalog of TCR beta chain sequences, a statistical classification framework was built. V and J gene assignment, in a later analysis, came from comparing TCR nucleotide sequences with IMGT/GENE-DB human TR gene sequences. In a later analysis, CDR3 sequences and most-parsimonious VDJ recombination scenarios were assigned using the TCRdist pipeline. A later analysis defined each TCR beta chain by its CDR3 amino acid sequence plus V-gene family, and excluded reads lacking a unique V-gene family. To address suspected cross-contamination and a sequencing artifact, a later analysis removed 592 highly shared, low-generation-probability nucleotide sequences. In a later analysis, a clonal expansion index was calculated for each public chain from normalized within-repertoire ranks of inferred template counts. A later analysis computed generation probabilities with a VDJ recombination model fitted to out-of-frame rearrangements, and checked the results against IGoR. Hypergeometric tests were used in a later analysis to score TCR-TCR, TCR-HLA and TCR-CMV co-occurrence, with a repertoire-size bias correction applied to the TCR pairs. A later analysis estimated false discovery rates by permuting HLA or CMV assignments 20 times. In a later analysis, co-occurring TCRs were grouped with DBSCAN, and TCRdist sequence similarity was added when clustering was performed within HLA-allele-positive subsets. Co-occurrence clustering excluded repertoires with fewer than 30,000 or more than 120,000 public chains, plus five with anomalous nucleotide sharing. TCRdb took this table from immuneACCESS and kept in-frame rearrangements with V and J called. Such tables lack part of the clones; where checked against another copy, unresolved V genes explain under half of the gap, and the rest is unexplained. V and J calls and clone size are given by that table; D and trimming were obtained from the DNA. The sample contains 100,000 to 150,000 clones, 74% of them found a single time. The top ten clones comprise approximately 3.8% of the sample.

The cohort comprised some 680 healthy bone marrow donors. At the time of sampling, all cohort members were nominally healthy, though unrecorded immune exposures were likely present. The donor was CMV seropositive and belonged to the group of 250 to 300 seropositive cohort members. A peripheral blood sample was collected from each donor, and TCR beta sequencing was performed on peripheral blood mononuclear cells. The Qiagen DNeasy Blood Extraction Kit was used to extract genomic DNA from the blood cell samples. The trim is 0 bases for V and 4 bases for J, with a gap of 6 bases between the germline ends. The CDR3 covers 13 residues, taking in both the cysteine and the phenylalanine. CDR3 DNA only is kept here, 39 bases in frame from base 1. The germline V gene specifies MGHRA as CDR1 and YSYEKL as CDR2.

The sequence came from a man in his forties or fifties in good health and CMV-seropositive. What was sequenced was PBMCs. The rearrangement combines TRBV4-1 with TRBJ1-2, with no confidently assigned D gene. Here is the DNA: TGCGCCAGCAGCCAAGATGTCAGCTATGGCTACACCTTC. Translated, it gives CASSQDVSYGYTF.